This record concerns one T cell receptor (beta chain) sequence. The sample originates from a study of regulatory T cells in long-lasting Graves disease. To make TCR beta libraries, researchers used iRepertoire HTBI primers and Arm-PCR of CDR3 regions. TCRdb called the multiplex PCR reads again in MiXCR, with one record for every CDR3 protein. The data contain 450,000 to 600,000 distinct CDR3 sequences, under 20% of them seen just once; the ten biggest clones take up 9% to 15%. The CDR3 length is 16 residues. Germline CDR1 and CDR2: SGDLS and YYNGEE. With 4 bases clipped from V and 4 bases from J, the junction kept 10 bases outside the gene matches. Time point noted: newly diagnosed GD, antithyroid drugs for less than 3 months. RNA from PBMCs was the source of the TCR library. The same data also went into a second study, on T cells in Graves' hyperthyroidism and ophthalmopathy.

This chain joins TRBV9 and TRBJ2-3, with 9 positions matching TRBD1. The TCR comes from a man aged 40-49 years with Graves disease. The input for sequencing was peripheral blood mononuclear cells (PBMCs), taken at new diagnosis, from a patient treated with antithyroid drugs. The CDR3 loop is CASSTSGRQGADTQYF. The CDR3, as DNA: TGTGCCAGCAGCACCTCTGGGAGACAGGGGGCAGATACGCAGTATTTT.